Below, 23 T cell receptor beta chains from the same sample are listed, as sequenced in a study of robustness of blood B and T cell sequencing. mRNA, not genomic DNA, served as the source for TCR beta repertoires. A 5' template-switch oligo added a universal priming site during cDNA synthesis. A 12-nucleotide random UMI in the template-switch oligo labeled every cDNA molecule. A single record per CDR3 protein comes from TCRdb applying MiXCR to the PCR reads. The sample includes some 3,600 distinct CDR3 sequences, roughly 54% of them seen just once. What was sequenced was peripheral blood. Receptors originate from a human donor in good health.

The V gene is TRBV14, the J gene TRBJ1-2; perhaps TRBD1 as D (5 bases). Germline values: CDR1 SGHDN, CDR2 FVKESK. The CDR3 is 16 amino acids. With 2 bases removed from V and 4 bases from J, the gap between germline ends came to 17 bases. CDR3 sequence (DNA): TGTGCCAGCAGCCAATTTCAGGGAAAAGCGGTCTATGGCTACACCTTC. Residues: CASSQFQGKAVYGYTF.

This clonotype appeared a single time. This chain joins TRBV9 and TRBJ1-2; weak D call: TRBD1 (6 bases). Trimming took off 2 bases at V and 1 base at J, with 18 bases between the two ends. This CDR3 has 17 residues. Per germline, CDR1 SGDLS and CDR2 YYNGEE. The CDR3 bases are TGTGCCAGCAGCGTGGTTCTACAGGGTACCTTTAACTATGGCTACACCTTC. Translated, it gives CASSVVLQGTFNYGYTF.

The rearrangement uses TRBV12-3 or TRBV12-4 and TRBJ1-2, with D uncertain. V lost 5 bases and J 2 bases, leaving 12 bases between the germline ends. This CDR3 has 14 amino acids. The CDR3 is CASSVDGPNYGYTF. CDR3 bases: TGTGCCAGCAGTGTAGACGGACCGAACTATGGCTACACCTTC.

This sequence joins TRBV7-3 and TRBJ1-1, with unresolved D. This CDR3 spans 14 amino acids. Germline loops: CDR1 SGHTA, CDR2 FQGTGA. V lost 2 bases and J 1 base, leaving 8 bases between the germline ends. This chain's CDR3 is CASSLLPENTEAFF. The CDR3, as DNA: TGTGCCAGCAGCTTACTCCCAGAGAACACTGAAGCTTTCTTT. The entire variable domain, with the rest obtained from reference TRBV7-3 and TRBJ1-1, is as follows: GAGVSQTPSNKVTEKGKYVELRCDPISGHTALYWYRQSLGQGPEFLIYFQGTGAADDSGLPNDRFFAVRPEGSVSTLKIQRTERGDSAVYLCASSLLPENTEAFFGQGTRLTVV.

This rearrangement joins TRBV30 to TRBJ2-2; TRBD1 is a possible D gene (5 bases). Trimming cost V 4 bases and J 2 bases, with 8 bases left between them. CDR3 length equals 13 residues. CDR1 and CDR2 (germline): GTSNPN, SVGIG (reference sequence). CDR3 nucleotide sequence: TGTGCCTGGACAAGGGGAAACACCGGGGAGCTGTTTTTT. It yields the protein CAWTRGNTGELFF. Combining the CDR3 with reference TRBV30 and TRBJ2-2 gives the whole variable domain SQTIHQWPATLVQPVGSPLSLECTVEGTSNPNLYWYRQAAGRGLQLLFYSVGIGQISSEVPQNLSASRPQDRQFILSSKKLLLSDSGFYLCAWTRGNTGELFFGEGSRLTVL.

This rearrangement joins TRBV20-1 to TRBJ2-3, with D possibly TRBD2 on 7 matching bases. Germline CDR1 is DFQATT and CDR2 is SNEGSKA (reference sequence). The V end was cut by 5 bases, the J end by 3 bases, with 18 bases between. CDR3 size: 15 residues. The CDR3 here is CSAESRGEGTDTQYF. CDR3 sequence (DNA): TGCAGTGCTGAATCAAGGGGGGAGGGGACAGATACGCAGTATTTT.

The rearrangement links TRBV5-1 to TRBJ2-2, with a tentative D call TRBD2 (5 bases). The CDR3 is 14 residues long. Trimming pared 5 bases from V and 0 bases from J, leaving 8 bases between. The germline CDR1 and CDR2 sequences are SGHRS and YFSETQ. The CDR3 region is CASSWTSNTGELFF. Here the CDR3 DNA reads TGCGCCAGCAGTTGGACTTCGAACACCGGGGAGCTGTTTTTT.

The V gene is TRBV7-9, the J gene TRBJ2-1; 12 bases agree with TRBD2. Germline V gene lookup returns CDR1 SEHNR and CDR2 FQNEAQ (reference sequence). The length of the CDR3 is 15 residues. Losses at the gene ends were 6 bases for V and 8 bases for J; bases not matched to a gene: 8. CDR3 protein: CASRLTSGGSYEQFF. CDR3 coding DNA: TGTGCCAGCAGGCTGACTAGCGGGGGTTCGTATGAGCAGTTCTTC.

The rearrangement joins TRBV5-1 to TRBJ2-7, with a weak D call TRBD2 (5 bases). The CDR3 runs to 13 residues. Trimming pared 2 bases from V and 2 bases from J, leaving 8 bases between. The germline V gene encodes CDR1 SGHRS and CDR2 YFSETQ. In nucleotides, the CDR3 is TGCGCCAGCAGCTTAGAGGGAACCTACGAGCAGTACTTC. As protein: CASSLEGTYEQYF.

The gene calls are TRBV10-3 and TRBJ1-2, with 10 bases identical to TRBD1. The CDR3 is made up of 15 amino acids. The V gene end was trimmed by 10 bases and the J gene end by 4 bases; junction bases not matched to a gene: 12. Germline lookup yields CDR1 ENHRY and CDR2 SYGVKD. DNA for the CDR3: TGTGCCACAGGGGGTTCGGGACAGGGGTCCTATGGCTACACCTTC. Protein product: CATGGSGQGSYGYTF.

V is TRBV6-4 and J is TRBJ2-7; D is possibly TRBD1 (5 bases). The CDR3 runs to 13 residues. Germline values: CDR1 MRHNA, CDR2 SNTAGT. Trimming left V 0 bases short and J 2 bases short, with 5 bases between. The CDR3 reads CASSDSDTYEQYF. CDR3 DNA: TGTGCCAGCAGTGACTCGGACACCTACGAGCAGTACTTC.

This chain uses TRBV7-2 with TRBJ1-2; no firm D call. The germline V gene has CDR1 SGHTA and CDR2 FQGNSA. The CDR3 has 15 residues. V lost 1 base and J 6 bases, leaving 15 bases between the germline ends. This CDR3 reads CASSLGQAAVNGYTF. The CDR3 coding sequence is TGTGCCAGCAGCTTAGGCCAGGCGGCAGTGAATGGCTACACCTTC.

The genes are TRBV5-5 and TRBJ1-1; D gene unclear. The CDR3 runs 12 residues. Germline lookup yields CDR1 SGHKS and CDR2 YYEKEE (reference sequence). V lost 0 bases to trimming and J lost 3 bases, with 3 bases between them. This CDR3 is CASSLGYTEAFF. The CDR3, as DNA: TGTGCCAGCAGCTTGGGGTACACTGAAGCTTTCTTT.

This clonotype has a handful of counts. This sequence joins TRBV10-3 and TRBJ1-1, with D unclear. Per germline, CDR1 ENHRY and CDR2 SYGVKD. The germline V and J ends were trimmed by 6 bases and 0 bases, with 8 bases remaining between them. This CDR3 has 13 residues. The CDR3, as DNA: TGTGCCATCAGGTTCGGACTGAACACTGAAGCTTTCTTT. It is translated as CAIRFGLNTEAFF.

V is TRBV30 and J is TRBJ1-1; D perhaps matches TRBD1 (5 bases). CDR3 length equals 13 residues. V was cut by 3 bases and J by 3 bases, with 11 bases left in between. Germline V lookup: CDR1 GTSNPN, CDR2 SVGIG (reference sequence). Here the CDR3 DNA reads TGTGCCTGGAGGTATCTAGGGGACACTGAAGCTTTCTTT. This encodes CAWRYLGDTEAFF.

The gene calls are TRBV20-1 and TRBJ1-1; possible D gene TRBD1, 5 bases. Deletions cut 6 bases from V and 7 bases from J, with 15 bases between. Germline lookup yields CDR1 DFQATT and CDR2 SNEGSKA (reference sequence). The CDR3 spans 12 residues. DNA of the CDR3: TGCAGTGCCCTTCCCGGGACTAGTGAAGCTTTCTTT. It translates to CSALPGTSEAFF.

This chain links TRBV7-3 with TRBJ1-2, with 8 bases aligning to TRBD1. Per the germline V gene, CDR1 is SGHTA and CDR2 is FQGTGA. V lost 5 bases and J lost 8; bases outside the gene matches: 10. The CDR3 has 14 amino acids. This CDR3 reads CASSPTGQGEGYTF. In DNA form, the CDR3 reads TGTGCCAGCAGCCCCACCGGACAGGGTGAAGGCTACACCTTC.

This chain links TRBV30 with TRBJ2-7, with D possibly being TRBD2 (5 bases). Trimming left V 0 bases short and J 2 bases short, with 11 bases between. The CDR3 is 14 amino acids. Germline V gives CDR1 GTSNPN, CDR2 SVGIG (reference sequence). CDR3 bases: TGTGCCTGGAGTGTACTAGGCAATACCTACGAGCAGTACTTC. Residues: CAWSVLGNTYEQYF.

The rearrangement links TRBV3-1 to TRBJ1-5; D is unclear. The CDR3 has 15 residues. Deletions cut 3 bases from V and 9 bases from J, with 18 bases between. CDR1 and CDR2 from the germline V gene are LGHDT and YNNKEL (reference sequence). DNA of the CDR3: TGTGCCAGCAGCCAGGACGGCCATGAAGGTACGCCCCAGCATTTT. It specifies CASSQDGHEGTPQHF.

The chain is built from TRBV29-1 and TRBJ2-7, with TRBD1 matching over 8 bases. Germline assignment: CDR1 SQVTM and CDR2 ANQGSEA. V shed 1 base, J shed 5 bases, and the junction held 7 bases outside the gene matches. The CDR3 is 14 residues long. CDR3 coding DNA: TGCAGCGTTGAAGCACAGGGGGAATATGACGAGCAGTACTTC. This encodes CSVEAQGEYDEQYF.

V and J are TRBV5-1 and TRBJ1-2; unclear D gene. Germline CDR1 reads SGHRS; CDR2 reads YFSETQ. V was trimmed by 3 bases and J by 0 bases, leaving 15 bases between them. The CDR3 length is 16 residues. The CDR3: CASSSYWTDSNYGYTF. DNA of the CDR3: TGCGCCAGCAGCTCGTACTGGACTGACTCTAACTATGGCTACACCTTC.

This clonotype showed up just once. The chain uses TRBV19 and TRBJ1-5; no firm D call. V dropped 0 bases and J dropped 6 bases, with 9 bases sitting between them. CDR1 and CDR2 (germline): LNHDA, SQIVND (reference sequence). CDR3 length: 14 residues. The CDR3 DNA follows: TGTGCCAGTAGTATAGAAAGTTGGGGTCAGCCCCAGCATTTT. It codes for CASSIESWGQPQHF.

There are a few counts of this clonotype. The chain links TRBV7-9 to TRBJ1-1, with a weak D call TRBD1 (6 bases). Germline V lookup: CDR1 SEHNR, CDR2 FQNEAQ (reference sequence). This CDR3 region has 17 residues. Trimming removed 3 bases at V and 5 bases at J, with 22 bases between. CDR3 in amino acids: CASSLGPLTGPETEAFF. As DNA, the CDR3 is TGTGCCAGCAGCTTGGGACCGCTTACAGGGCCGGAAACTGAAGCTTTCTTT. The full variable domain, with the rest looked up from reference TRBV7-9 and TRBJ1-1, is DTGVSQNPRHKITKRGQNVTFRCDPISEHNRLYWYRQTLGQGPEFLTYFQNEAQLEKSRLLSDRFSAERPKGSFSTLEIQRTEQGDSAMYLCASSLGPLTGPETEAFFGQGTRLTVV.